This passage covers 9 T cell receptor beta chains from one sample sequenced in a study of blood T cell repertoires in COVID-19 (dated by TCRdb to the early 2020s). The protocol used for the library was the immunoSEQ multiplex PCR assay. TCRdb provides this immuneACCESS table in a form limited to in-frame rearrangements. Some clones are lacking; in checked studies, under half of them reflect an unresolved V gene, and why the rest are absent is not known. For this sample there are approximately 150,000 clones; 87% appear just once. 6% to 7% of the sample is in the top ten clones. Sequenced sample: peripheral blood. These receptors were collected from an elderly man with acute or convalescent COVID-19.

This chain joins TRBV5-1 and TRBJ2-5, with 7 bases matching TRBD1. V was clipped by 1 base and J by 0 bases; unmatched bases: 15. The CDR3 is 19 amino acids. CDR1 is SGHRS, CDR2 YFSETQ, per germline. The CDR3 bases are TGCGCCAGCAGCTTGTTGGGAGCAATAGGACAGGCCAACCAAGAGACCCAGTACTTC. It codes for CASSLLGAIGQANQETQYF.

For this clone: Different DNA sequences within this sample yield the same CDR3. This chain links TRBV16 with TRBJ1-3; the D gene is possibly TRBD1 (6 bases). The V end was cut by 4 bases, the J end by 0 bases, with 7 bases between. The CDR3 covers 14 residues. Germline V gene sequence: CDR1 KGHSY, CDR2 FQNENV. Written as DNA, the CDR3 is TGTGCCAGCAGCCCGACAGGCTCTGGAAACACCATATATTTT. It specifies CASSPTGSGNTIYF.

The chain carries TRBV28 and TRBJ2-3; the match to TRBD2 covers 15 bases. The germline CDR1 and CDR2 sequences are MDHEN and SYDVKM. The CDR3 runs 18 residues. The J segment lost 3 bases and the V segment lost 4 bases, leaving 8 bases of the junction unmatched. For the CDR3, the DNA is TGTGCCAGCAGTTGGACTAGCGGGAGGGCCAGGGGGACAGATACGCAGTATTTT. This translates into CASSWTSGRARGTDTQYF.

V usage is TRBV3-1 (or the pseudogene TRBV3-2) and J usage is TRBJ2-7; 8 bases fit TRBD2. CDR1 LGHDT and CDR2 YNNKEL come from the germline V gene (reference sequence). Losses at the gene ends were 4 bases for V and 6 bases for J; bases not matched to a gene: 11. This CDR3 contains 15 residues. CDR3 region: CASSPSGGLDREQYF. The DNA for the CDR3 is TGTGCCAGCAGCCCAAGCGGGGGCCTGGACCGCGAGCAGTACTTC.

The chain recombines TRBV12-2 with TRBJ2-5; TRBD2 is the table's D call and was not checked against the DNA. TRBV12-2 is recorded as a pseudogene. This CDR3 is built from 19 residues. The CDR3 protein is CASRPRPQREPLSQETQYF. The CDR3 DNA follows: TGTGCAAGTCGCCCGAGGCCCCAGCGGGAACCTTTGTCCCAAGAGACCCAGTACTTC.

This clone showed up just once. This chain uses TRBV5-1 with TRBJ2-7; 7 bases line up with TRBD1. V was clipped by 5 bases and J by 2 bases; unmatched bases: 10. The CDR3 runs 15 residues. The germline V gene encodes CDR1 SGHRS and CDR2 YFSETQ. The CDR3 sequence: CASREGTATAYEQYF. The DNA for the CDR3 is TGCGCCAGCAGGGAAGGGACAGCTACGGCCTACGAGCAGTACTTC.

This clone has just one count. The rearrangement uses TRBV15 and TRBJ2-1; TRBD1 is a possible D gene (6 bases). V lost 0 bases and J 6 bases, leaving 24 bases between the germline ends. The CDR3 extends over 19 amino acids. Germline CDR1 is LNHNV and CDR2 is YYDKDF (reference sequence). The CDR3 region is CATSRDILLGAEPPNEQFF. The CDR3 DNA sequence: TGTGCCACCAGCAGAGATATTCTATTGGGGGCCGAACCCCCCAATGAGCAGTTCTTC.

V and J are TRBV28 and TRBJ2-4, with D perhaps TRBD1 (5 bases). CDR1 is MDHEN, CDR2 SYDVKM, per germline. Trimming removed 7 bases at V and 1 base at J, with 11 bases between. The CDR3 totals 14 residues. The CDR3 protein is CASISAGAKNIQYF. The CDR3 bases are TGTGCCAGCATTTCCGCAGGGGCCAAAAACATTCAGTACTTC.

The V gene is TRBV7-9, the J gene TRBJ1-5, with D unresolved. CDR3 size: 12 residues. Looked up from germline, CDR1 is SEHNR and CDR2 is FQNEAQ (reference sequence). Deletions cut 5 bases from V and 3 bases from J, with 5 bases between. The DNA for the CDR3 is TGTGCCAGCAGCCCAGTCAATCAGCCCCAGCATTTT. Translated, it gives CASSPVNQPQHF.